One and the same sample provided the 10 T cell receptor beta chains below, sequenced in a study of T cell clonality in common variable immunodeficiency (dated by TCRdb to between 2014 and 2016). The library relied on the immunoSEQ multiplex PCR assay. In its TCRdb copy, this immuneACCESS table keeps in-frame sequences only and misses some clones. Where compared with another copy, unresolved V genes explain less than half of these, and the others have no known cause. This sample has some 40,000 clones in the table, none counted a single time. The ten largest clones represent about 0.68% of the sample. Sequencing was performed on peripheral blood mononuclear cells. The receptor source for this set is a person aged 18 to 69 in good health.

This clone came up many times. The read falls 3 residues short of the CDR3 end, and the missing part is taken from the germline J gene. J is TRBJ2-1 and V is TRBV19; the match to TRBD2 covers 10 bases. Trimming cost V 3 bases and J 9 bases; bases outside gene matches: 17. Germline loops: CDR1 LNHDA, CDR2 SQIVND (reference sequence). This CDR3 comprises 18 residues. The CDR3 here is CASSIYRDLAGEFGEQFF. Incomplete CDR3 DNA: TGTGCCAGTAGTATTTACCGAGATCTAGCGGGAGAGTTCGGTGAG.

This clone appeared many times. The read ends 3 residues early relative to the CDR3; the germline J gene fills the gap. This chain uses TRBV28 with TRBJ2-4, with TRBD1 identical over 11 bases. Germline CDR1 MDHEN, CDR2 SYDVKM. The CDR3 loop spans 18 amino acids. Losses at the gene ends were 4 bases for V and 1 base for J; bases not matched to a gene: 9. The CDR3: CASSWWTGGLLAKNIQYF. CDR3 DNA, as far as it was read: TGTGCCAGCAGTTGGTGGACAGGGGGCTTGTTGGCCAAAAACATT.

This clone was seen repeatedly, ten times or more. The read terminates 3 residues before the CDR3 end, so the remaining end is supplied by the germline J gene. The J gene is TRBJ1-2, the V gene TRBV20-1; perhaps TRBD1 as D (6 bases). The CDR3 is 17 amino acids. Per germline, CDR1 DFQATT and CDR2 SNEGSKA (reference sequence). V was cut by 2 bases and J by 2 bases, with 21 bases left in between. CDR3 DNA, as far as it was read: TGCAGTGCTAGAAGGGGTGAACAGGGAAGTGGGAACTATGGC. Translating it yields CSARRGEQGSGNYG. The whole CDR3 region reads CSARRGEQGSGNYGYTF.

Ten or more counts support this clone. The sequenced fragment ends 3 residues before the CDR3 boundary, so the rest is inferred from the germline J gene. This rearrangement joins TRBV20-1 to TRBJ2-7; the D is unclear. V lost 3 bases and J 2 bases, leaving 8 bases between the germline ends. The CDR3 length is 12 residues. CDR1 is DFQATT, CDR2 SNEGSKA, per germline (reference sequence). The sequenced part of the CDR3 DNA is TGCAGTGCTAGTGAGCAGGCCTACGAG. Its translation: CSASEQAYE. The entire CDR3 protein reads CSASEQAYEQYF.

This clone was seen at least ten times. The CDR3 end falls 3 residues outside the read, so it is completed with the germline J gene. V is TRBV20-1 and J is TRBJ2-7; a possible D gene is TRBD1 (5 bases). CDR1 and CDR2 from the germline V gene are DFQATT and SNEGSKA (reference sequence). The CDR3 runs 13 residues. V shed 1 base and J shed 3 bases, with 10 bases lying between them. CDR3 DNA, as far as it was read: TGCAGTGCTAGAGGGTACAGGTTCTACGAG. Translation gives CSARGYRFYE. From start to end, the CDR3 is CSARGYRFYEQYF.

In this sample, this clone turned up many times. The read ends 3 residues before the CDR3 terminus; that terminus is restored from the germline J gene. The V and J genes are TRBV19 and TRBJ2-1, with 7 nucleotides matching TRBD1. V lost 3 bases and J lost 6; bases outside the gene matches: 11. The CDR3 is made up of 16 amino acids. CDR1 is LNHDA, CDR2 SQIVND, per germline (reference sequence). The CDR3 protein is CASSILPQQGPNEQFF. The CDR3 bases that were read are TGTGCCAGTAGTATCCTTCCCCAACAGGGGCCCAATGAG.

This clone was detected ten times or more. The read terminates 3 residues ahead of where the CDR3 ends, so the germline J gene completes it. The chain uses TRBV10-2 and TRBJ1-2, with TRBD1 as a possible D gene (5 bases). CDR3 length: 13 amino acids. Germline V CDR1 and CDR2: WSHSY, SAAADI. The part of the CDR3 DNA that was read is TGCGCCAGCAGGCCTGACAGTGTCGGCGGC. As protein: CASRPDSVGG. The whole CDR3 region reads CASRPDSVGGYTF.

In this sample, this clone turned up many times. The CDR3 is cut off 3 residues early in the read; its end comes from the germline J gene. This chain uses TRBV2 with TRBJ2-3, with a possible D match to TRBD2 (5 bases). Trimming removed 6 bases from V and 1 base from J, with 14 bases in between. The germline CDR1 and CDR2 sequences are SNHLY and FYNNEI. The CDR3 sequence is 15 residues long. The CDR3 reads CASSVGWTGTDTQYF. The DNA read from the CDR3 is TGTGCCAGCAGCGTCGGGTGGACTGGCACAGATACG.

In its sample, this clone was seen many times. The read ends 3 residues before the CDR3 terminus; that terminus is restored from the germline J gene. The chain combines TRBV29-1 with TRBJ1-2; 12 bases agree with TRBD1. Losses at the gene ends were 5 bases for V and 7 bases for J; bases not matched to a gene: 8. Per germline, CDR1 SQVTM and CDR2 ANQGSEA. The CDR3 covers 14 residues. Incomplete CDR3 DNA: TGCAGCGTTCCCGGGACAGGGGGCGCATTTGGC. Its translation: CSVPGTGGAFG. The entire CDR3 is CSVPGTGGAFGYTF.

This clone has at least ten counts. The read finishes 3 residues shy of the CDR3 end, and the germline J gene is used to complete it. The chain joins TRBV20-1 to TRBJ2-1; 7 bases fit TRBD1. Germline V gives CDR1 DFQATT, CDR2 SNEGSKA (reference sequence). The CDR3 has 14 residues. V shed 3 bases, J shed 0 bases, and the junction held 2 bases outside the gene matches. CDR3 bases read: TGCAGTGCTAGCCGGGACAGCTCCTACAATGAG. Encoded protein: CSASRDSSYNE. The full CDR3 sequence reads CSASRDSSYNEQFF.